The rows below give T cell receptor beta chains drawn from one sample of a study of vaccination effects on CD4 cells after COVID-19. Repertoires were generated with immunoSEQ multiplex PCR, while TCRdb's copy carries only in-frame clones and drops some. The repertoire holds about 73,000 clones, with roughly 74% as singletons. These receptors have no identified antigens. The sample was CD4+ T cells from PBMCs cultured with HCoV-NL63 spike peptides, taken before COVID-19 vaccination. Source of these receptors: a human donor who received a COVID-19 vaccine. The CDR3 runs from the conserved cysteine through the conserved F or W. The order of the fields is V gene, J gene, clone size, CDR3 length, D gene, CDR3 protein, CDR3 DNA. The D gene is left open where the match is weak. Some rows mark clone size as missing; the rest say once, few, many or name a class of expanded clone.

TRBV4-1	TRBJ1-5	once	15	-	CASSQVRGDSQPQHF	TGCGCCAGCAGCCAAGTTAGAGGGGATTCTCAGCCCCAGCATTTT
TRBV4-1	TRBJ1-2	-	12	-	CASSQKNYGYTF	TGCGCCAGCAGCCAAAAGAACTATGGCTACACCTTC
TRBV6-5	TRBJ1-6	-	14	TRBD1	CASRRDRGDSPLHF	TGTGCCAGCCGCCGGGACAGGGGTGATTCACCCCTCCACTTT
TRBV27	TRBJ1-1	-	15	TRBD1	CASSRPTGSDTEAFF	TGTGCCAGCAGTAGACCGACAGGGTCGGACACTGAAGCTTTCTTT
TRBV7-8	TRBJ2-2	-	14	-	CASSLAHTTGELFF	TGTGCCAGCAGCTTAGCGCATACGACCGGGGAGCTGTTTTTT
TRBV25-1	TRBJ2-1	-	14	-	CASSEVKGGDEQFF	TGTGCCAGCAGTGAAGTCAAAGGGGGGGATGAGCAGTTCTTC
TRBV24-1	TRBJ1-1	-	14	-	CATRAGGRDTEAFF	TGTGCCACCAGGGCCGGGGGGCGGGATACTGAAGCTTTCTTT
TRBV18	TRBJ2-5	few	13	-	CASSPLGRETQYF	TGTGCCAGCTCACCCTTGGGACGAGAGACCCAGTACTTC
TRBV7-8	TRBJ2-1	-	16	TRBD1	CASSGRQGLLYNEQFF	TGTGCCAGCAGCGGCAGACAGGGTCTGTTGTACAATGAGCAGTTCTTC
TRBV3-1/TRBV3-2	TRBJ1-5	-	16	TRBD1	CASSQDLTGSGQPQHF	TGTGCCAGCAGCCAAGATTTGACAGGGAGTGGTCAGCCCCAGCATTTT
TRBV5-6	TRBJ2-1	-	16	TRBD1	CASSRTGANMYNEQFF	TGTGCCAGCAGCAGGACAGGGGCGAATATGTACAATGAGCAGTTCTTC
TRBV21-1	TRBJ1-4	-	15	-	CASSTPRGTNEKLFF	TGTGCCAGCAGCACCCCCAGGGGAACTAATGAAAAACTGTTTTTT
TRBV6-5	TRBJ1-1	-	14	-	CASRPGLMNTEAFF	TGTGCCAGCAGGCCAGGGCTCATGAACACTGAAGCTTTCTTT
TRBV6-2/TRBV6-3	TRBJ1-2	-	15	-	CASSSTGGRGRGYTF	TGTGCCAGCAGTTCGACAGGAGGCCGGGGTCGTGGCTACACCTTC
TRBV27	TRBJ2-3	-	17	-	CASSLKPYGGSTDTQYF	TGTGCCAGCAGTTTAAAACCGTACGGGGGTAGCACAGATACGCAGTATTTT
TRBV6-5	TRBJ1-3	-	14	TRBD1	CASSFGQVANTIYF	TGTGCCAGCAGTTTTGGACAGGTAGCGAACACCATATATTTT
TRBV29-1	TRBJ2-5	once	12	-	CSVKGQGETQYF	TGCAGCGTTAAGGGACAAGGAGAGACCCAGTACTTC
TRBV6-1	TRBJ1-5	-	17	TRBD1	CASSGKTTGPSNQPQHF	TGTGCCAGCAGTGGAAAAACGACAGGGCCCAGCAATCAGCCCCAGCATTTT
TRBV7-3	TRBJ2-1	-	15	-	CASSSAGNSYNEQFF	TGTGCCAGCAGCTCGGCGGGGAACTCCTACAATGAGCAGTTCTTC
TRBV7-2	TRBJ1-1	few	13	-	CASSPQGITEAFF	TGTGCCAGCAGTCCACAGGGAATCACTGAAGCTTTCTTT
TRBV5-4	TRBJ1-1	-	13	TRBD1	CASSLTGGIEAFF	TGTGCCAGCAGCTTGACAGGGGGAATTGAAGCTTTCTTT
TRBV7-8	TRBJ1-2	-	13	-	CASSWTGPGGYTF	TGTGCCAGCAGCTGGACCGGGCCGGGGGGCTACACCTTC
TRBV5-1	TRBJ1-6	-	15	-	CASSFRSSDNSPLHF	TGCGCCAGCAGCTTCAGATCTTCGGATAATTCACCCCTCCACTTT
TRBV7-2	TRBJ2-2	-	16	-	CASSSRLMANTGELFF	TGTGCCAGCAGCTCGAGATTGATGGCAAACACCGGGGAGCTGTTTTTT
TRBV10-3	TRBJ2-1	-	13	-	CAISGASEGEQFF	TGTGCCATCAGTGGTGCTAGCGAAGGTGAGCAGTTCTTC
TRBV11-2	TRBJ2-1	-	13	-	CASSLERANEQFF	TGTGCCAGCAGCTTAGAGAGGGCCAATGAGCAGTTCTTC
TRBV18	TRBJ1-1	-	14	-	CASSPGPIATEAFF	TGTGCCAGCTCACCTGGACCCATCGCCACTGAAGCTTTCTTT
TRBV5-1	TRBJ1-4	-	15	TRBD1	CASSLGGGAREKLFF	TGCGCCAGCAGCTTGGGAGGGGGCGCACGGGAAAAACTGTTTTTT
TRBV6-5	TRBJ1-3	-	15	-	CASTRTPTSGNTIYF	TGTGCCAGCACTAGAACACCGACCTCTGGAAACACCATATATTTT